This T cell receptor beta chain was recovered during a study of shared T cell receptors in the human thymus. V trimming: 2 bases; J trimming: 0 bases; junction bases outside the gene matches: 11. Per the germline V gene, CDR1 is SGHNT and CDR2 is YYREEE (reference sequence). The length of the CDR3 is 19 residues. Data came from immunoSEQ multiplex PCR; TCRdb stores just in-frame clones and leaves some out. The sample includes 700,000 or so clones, 80% to 90% of them seen just once. The same specimen was also included in a second study, on human thymus T cells. That paper notes: Thymic and blood repertoires seemed to show skewed V and J gene use. Related reports documented highly overlapping thymic repertoires among unrelated individuals.

The TCR sequence derives from a girl under three years old with a congenital heart defect. The material sequenced was thymocytes. The rearrangement joins TRBV5-4 to TRBJ1-6, with 7 bases aligning to TRBD1. Here the CDR3 reads CASSFNSPQGTSYNSPLHF. In nucleotides, the CDR3 is TGTGCCAGCAGCTTTAATAGCCCACAGGGGACCTCCTATAATTCACCCCTCCACTTT.